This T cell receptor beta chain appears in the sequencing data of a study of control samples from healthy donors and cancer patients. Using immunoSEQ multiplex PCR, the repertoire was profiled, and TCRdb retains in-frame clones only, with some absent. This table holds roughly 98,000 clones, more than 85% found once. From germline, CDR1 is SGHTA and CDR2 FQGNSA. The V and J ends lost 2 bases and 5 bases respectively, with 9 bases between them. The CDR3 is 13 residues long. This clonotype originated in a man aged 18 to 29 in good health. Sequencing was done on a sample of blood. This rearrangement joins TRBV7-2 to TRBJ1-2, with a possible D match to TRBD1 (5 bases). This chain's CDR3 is CASSLPGRYGYTF. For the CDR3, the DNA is TGTGCCAGCAGCTTACCAGGGAGATATGGCTACACCTTC.